The 9 T cell receptor beta chains below all came from one sample that was sequenced in a study of T-cell reconstitution after alpha-beta-depleted transplantation in children. Library preparation (for TCRbeta) was performed with unique molecular identifiers. A single record per CDR3 protein comes from TCRdb applying MiXCR to the PCR reads. In the table there are more than 500,000 distinct CDR3 sequences, about an eighth of which are singletons. The specimen was PBMCs, mostly from graft donor cells, collected 180 days after TCRalphabeta/CD19-depleted stem cell transplant. These receptors were obtained from a female patient between 2 and 15 years old who had a stem cell transplant for aplastic anemia, so the T cells may come from the graft donor.

This clonotype was counted many times. CDR3 in DNA: TGTGCCAGCAGTTACTCGGCAGTTCTAGCCAAAAACATTCAGTACTTC. Its protein product is CASSYSAVLAKNIQYF. The gene calls are TRBV6-5 and TRBJ2-4; D is ambiguous. Trimming cost V 0 bases and J 0 bases, with 9 bases left between them. The CDR3 is 16 amino acids. CDR1 is MNHEY and CDR2 is SVGAGI in the germline V gene.

This clonotype was seen ten or more times. The chain has TRBV12-3 or TRBV12-4 and TRBJ2-2; the match to TRBD1 covers 7 bases. The V and J ends lost 7 bases and 3 bases, in that order; junction bases with no gene match: 8. The CDR3 sequence is 15 residues long. The CDR3 loop reads CASTPRGGYTGELFF. The DNA of the CDR3 is TGTGCCAGCACCCCGAGAGGGGGCTACACCGGGGAGCTGTTTTTT.

The chain is built from TRBV27 and TRBJ2-7, with 8 bases fitting TRBD1. The ends lost 6 bases at V and 1 base at J; junction bases unmatched: 8. Germline V lookup: CDR1 MNHEY, CDR2 SMNVEV (reference sequence). The CDR3 is 15 residues long. The CDR3 DNA reads as TGTGCCAGCAGACGAGCCGGGACAGGATCCTACGAGCAGTACTTC. This encodes CASRRAGTGSYEQYF.

In this sample, this clonotype turned up a few times. This chain uses TRBV6-2 or TRBV6-3 with TRBJ1-1, with D unclear. The CDR3 spans 13 residues. Germline-derived CDR1 and CDR2 are MNHEY and SVGEGT. The germline V and J ends were trimmed by 5 bases and 3 bases, with 10 bases remaining between them. The CDR3 loop reads CASSPTRYTEAFF. For the CDR3, the DNA is TGTGCCAGCAGTCCAACACGATACACTGAAGCTTTCTTT.

This clonotype was seen a few times. The rearrangement joins TRBV29-1 to TRBJ2-7; D is perhaps TRBD1 (5 bases). Trimming stripped 6 bases from V and 2 bases from J, with 11 bases between. Germline CDR1 and CDR2: SQVTM and ANQGSEA. The CDR3 has 12 amino acids. CDR3: CSVADRTYEQYF. CDR3 coding DNA: TGCAGCGTCGCCGACAGAACCTACGAGCAGTACTTC.

This clonotype was seen just once. The junction departs from germline at one end; a sequencing error may be responsible. The V call is TRBV6-1, the J call TRBJ2-6, with D tentatively TRBD1 (5 bases). Germline CDR1 reads MNHNS; CDR2 reads SASEGT. The CDR3 is 14 residues long. CDR3 sequence: CASLESSGANGLTF. The CDR3 bases are TGTGCCAGCCTTGAGAGCTCTGGGGCCAACGGCCTGACTTTC.

The chain combines TRBV7-9 with TRBJ2-7; 7 bases are shared with TRBD2. V lost 6 bases and J lost 0; bases outside the gene matches: 11. The CDR3 spans 16 residues. CDR1 and CDR2 (germline): SEHNR, FQNEAQ (reference sequence). As DNA, the CDR3 is TGTGCCAGCAGTTTCCATAGCGGGTTAGCCTCCTACGAGCAGTACTTC. This encodes CASSFHSGLASYEQYF.

The chain is built from TRBV6-4 and TRBJ2-2; unclear D gene. V was trimmed by 3 bases and J by 5 bases, leaving 4 bases between them. This CDR3 has 12 amino acids. CDR1 and CDR2 from the germline V gene are MRHNA and SNTAGT. The CDR3 sequence: CASSDRTGELFF. CDR3 nucleotides: TGTGCCAGCAGTGATCGGACCGGGGAGCTGTTTTTT.

This clonotype has a handful of counts. The V and J genes are TRBV20-1 and TRBJ1-1; 8 bases agree with TRBD1. CDR3 size: 13 residues. Germline values: CDR1 DFQATT, CDR2 SNEGSKA (reference sequence). V was clipped by 6 bases and J by 5 bases; unmatched bases: 8. The CDR3: CSARRGRITEAFF. CDR3 coding DNA: TGCAGTGCGCGCAGGGGGCGCATTACTGAAGCTTTCTTT.